The 2 T cell receptor beta chains listed next were all sequenced from one sample in a study of blood T cell repertoires in COVID-19. This table comes from immunoSEQ multiplex PCR, and its TCRdb copy is limited to in-frame clones, with some not included. The sample shows about 240,000 clones, roughly 90% of them seen only once. Material: peripheral blood. The receptors were sampled from a man in his fifties or sixties who had recovered from COVID-19.

This chain uses TRBV5-6 with TRBJ1-4, with 10 bases that match TRBD1. Germline values: CDR1 SGHDT, CDR2 YYEEEE. V lost 3 bases and J lost 3; bases outside the gene matches: 8. The CDR3 length is 17 residues. This CDR3 reads CASSSRRTGGANEKLFF. The CDR3 bases are TGTGCCAGCAGCTCACGACGGACAGGGGGAGCTAATGAAAAACTGTTTTTT.

The gene calls are TRBV28 and TRBJ1-2; D ambiguous. Germline CDR1 and CDR2: MDHEN and SYDVKM. Trimming left V 5 bases short and J 4 bases short, with 20 bases between. The length of the CDR3 is 16 residues. CDR3 bases: TGTGCCAGCAGTACCCTGGGGAGACCCATTATCTATGGCTACACCTTC. Its translation: CASSTLGRPIIYGYTF.